The 20 T cell receptor beta chains listed next were all sequenced from one sample in a study of control samples from healthy donors and cancer patients (TCRdb year 2020). The library came from the immunoSEQ multiplex PCR assay. TCRdb retrieved this table from immuneACCESS and kept in-frame rearrangements only. Not all clones are present; in checked studies, unresolved V genes account for under half, and no reason is known for the remainder. This sample has under 85,000 clones in its table, and about 80% of those were observed once. The ten largest clones represent 2.9% of the sample. Sequenced: PBMCs. All receptors come from a woman aged 45-65 years with lung cancer.

The CDR3 loop reads CASSLNRANYGYTF. The CDR3 DNA is TGTGCCAGCAGTTTAAACAGAGCTAACTATGGCTACACCTTC. The chain is built from TRBV28 and TRBJ1-2, with D hard to call. V was shortened by 2 bases and J by 0 bases, with 7 bases between the two germline ends. CDR3 size: 14 residues. Germline CDR1 is MDHEN and CDR2 is SYDVKM.

The rearrangement links TRBV19 to TRBJ1-5, with a tentative D call TRBD1 (6 bases). The V gene lost 7 bases and the J gene lost 4 bases, with 14 bases spanning the gap. The CDR3 sequence is 14 residues long. Germline V gives CDR1 LNHDA, CDR2 SQIVND (reference sequence). The DNA of the CDR3 is TGTGCCAGTAATACAGGGTTAGGTAATCAGCCCCAGCATTTT. It specifies CASNTGLGNQPQHF. Together with reference TRBV19 and TRBJ1-5, the CDR3 gives the full variable domain: DGGITQSPKYLFRKEGQNVTLSCEQNLNHDAMYWYRQDPGQGLRLIYYSQIVNDFQKGDIAEGYSVSREKKESFPLTVTSAQKNPTAFYLCASNTGLGNQPQHFGDGTRLSIL.

The rearrangement links TRBV6-2 or TRBV6-3 to TRBJ1-5; D not certain. CDR1 is MNHEY and CDR2 is SVGEGT in the germline V gene. V gave up 4 bases and J gave up 3 bases, with 4 bases separating them. The CDR3 loop spans 12 amino acids. CDR3 coding DNA: TGTGCCAGCAGTTTATACAATCAGCCCCAGCATTTT. Translating gives CASSLYNQPQHF.

The rearrangement links TRBV5-6 to TRBJ1-5; tentative D call: TRBD1 (5 bases). The V gene's germline CDR1 is SGHDT and CDR2 YYEEEE. The CDR3 is 16 residues long. With 4 bases removed from V and 2 bases from J, the gap between germline ends came to 16 bases. The CDR3 nucleotides are TGTGCCAGCAGCCGCTGGACAACGCAACGCAATCAGCCCCAGCATTTT. Amino acids: CASSRWTTQRNQPQHF.

The chain couples TRBV6-2 or TRBV6-3 to TRBJ2-7; D not resolved. The CDR3 extends over 12 amino acids. Germline-derived CDR1 and CDR2 are MNHEY and SVGEGT. V lost 5 bases to trimming and J lost 3 bases, with 8 bases between them. CDR3 DNA: TGTGCCAGCAGTGGCCGCGGCTACGAGCAGTACTTC. Translated: CASSGRGYEQYF.

The chain has TRBV6-5 and TRBJ1-1, with D perhaps TRBD1 (5 bases). The CDR3 covers 15 residues. V gave up 5 bases and J gave up 0 bases, with 13 bases separating them. Germline values: CDR1 MNHEY, CDR2 SVGAGI. CDR3 amino acids: CASSLQDRLNTEAFF. The CDR3 DNA reads as TGTGCCAGCAGTCTTCAAGACAGACTGAACACTGAAGCTTTCTTT.

The chain employs TRBV7-9 and TRBJ1-1; no clear D gene. CDR3 length: 14 amino acids. Trimming pared 2 bases from V and 5 bases from J, leaving 12 bases between. Germline assignment: CDR1 SEHNR and CDR2 FQNEAQ (reference sequence). This CDR3 reads CASSLQGGSTEAFF. The CDR3 bases are TGTGCCAGCAGCTTACAAGGAGGGAGTACTGAAGCTTTCTTT. Full variable domain (missing parts from reference TRBV7-9 and TRBJ1-1): DTGVSQNPRHKITKRGQNVTFRCDPISEHNRLYWYRQTLGQGPEFLTYFQNEAQLEKSRLLSDRFSAERPKGSFSTLEIQRTEQGDSAMYLCASSLQGGSTEAFFGQGTRLTVV.

Here the CDR3 reads CASSLRELPYNEQFF. CDR3 nucleotide sequence: TGTGCCAGCAGCCTCCGGGAACTCCCCTACAATGAGCAGTTCTTC. The J gene is TRBJ2-1, the V gene TRBV5-4; maybe TRBD2 (5 bases). Deletions cut 4 bases from V and 2 bases from J, with 13 bases between. From germline, CDR1 is SGHNT and CDR2 YYREEE (reference sequence). CDR3 length: 15 residues. Filled out from reference TRBV5-4 and TRBJ2-1, the complete variable domain reads ETGVTQSPTHLIKTRGQQVTLRCSSQSGHNTVSWYQQALGQGPQFIFQYYREEENGRGNFPPRFSGLQFPNYSSELNVNALELDDSALYLCASSLRELPYNEQFFGPGTRLTVL.

This clone was seen once. The chain is built from TRBV7-2 and TRBJ1-5, with TRBD1 as a possible D gene (5 bases). The V end was cut by 2 bases, the J end by 5 bases, with 13 bases between. The germline gives CDR1 SGHTA, CDR2 FQGNSA. There are 15 residues in the CDR3. Here the CDR3 reads CASSLMGRGDQPQHF. CDR3 bases: TGTGCCAGCAGCTTAATGGGGCGCGGGGATCAGCCCCAGCATTTT.

The V gene is TRBV28, the J gene TRBJ1-3, with no clear D. The germline gives CDR1 MDHEN, CDR2 SYDVKM. Trimming cost V 2 bases and J 4 bases, with 9 bases left between them. The CDR3 length is 14 residues. The CDR3 DNA follows: TGTGCCAGCAGTTTACGGGGAGGCGGAAACACCATATATTTT. Amino acid sequence: CASSLRGGGNTIYF.

This rearrangement joins TRBV12-5 to TRBJ2-7; D is possibly TRBD2 (5 bases). CDR1 and CDR2 from the germline V gene are LGHNT and FRNRAP. This CDR3 has 13 amino acids. The V end lost 7 bases, the J end lost 0 bases, and 10 bases lay between the germline ends. For the CDR3, the DNA is TGTGCTAGTGCTCTTCGGGACTCCTACGAGCAGTACTTC. Translating it yields CASALRDSYEQYF.

The chain links TRBV7-3 to TRBJ2-6; D possibly matches TRBD1 or TRBD2 (6 bases each). From germline, CDR1 is SGHTA and CDR2 FQGTGA. This CDR3 is 17 amino acids long. Between the trimmed V and J ends, which lost 0 bases and 0 bases, there was a span of 9 bases. The DNA for the CDR3 is TGTGCCAGCAGCTTAACAGGGGGGAGCTCTGGGGCCAACGTCCTGACTTTC. This translates into CASSLTGGSSGANVLTF.

This chain connects TRBV10-3 to TRBJ1-1; 7 nucleotides align to TRBD1. The V segment lost 11 bases and the J segment 4 bases; nucleotides outside the gene matches: 7. CDR3 length: 12 residues. Germline CDR1 ENHRY, CDR2 SYGVKD. This chain's CDR3 is CAATGVGTEAFF. CDR3 nucleotides: TGTGCCGCCACAGGGGTTGGCACTGAAGCTTTCTTT.

This chain connects TRBV21-1 to TRBJ1-4. TRBV21-1 is a pseudogene locus. CDR3 length equals 16 residues. The DNA of the CDR3 is TGTGCCAGCAGCAAAGCGAGGGGCCCTTCTAATGAAAAACTGTTTTTT. This codes for CASSKARGPSNEKLFF.

V and J are TRBV14 and TRBJ1-1; perhaps TRBD1 as D (6 bases). The CDR3 sequence is 14 residues long. The V end lost 4 bases, the J end lost 1 base, and 10 bases lay between the germline ends. The germline V gene encodes CDR1 SGHDN and CDR2 FVKESK. DNA of the CDR3: TGTGCCAGCAGCCGACAGGAAACGAACACTGAAGCTTTCTTT. This gives the protein CASSRQETNTEAFF.

This chain connects TRBV9 to TRBJ2-5; maybe TRBD1 (5 bases). Trimming took off 0 bases at V and 2 bases at J, with 8 bases between the two ends. CDR1 and CDR2 (germline): SGDLS, YYNGEE. The CDR3 contains 14 residues. CDR3 bases: TGTGCCAGCAGCGTAGGACAGTTACAAGAGACCCAGTACTTC. Amino acid sequence: CASSVGQLQETQYF.

V is TRBV7-9 and J is TRBJ1-2; 11 nucleotides align to TRBD1. The CDR3 contains 21 residues. With V trimmed by 5 bases and J by 2 bases, 22 bases remained unmatched. Germline-derived CDR1 and CDR2 are SEHNR and FQNEAQ (reference sequence). CDR3 DNA: TGTGCCAGCAGCAGCAACGCGCGGACAGGGGGCGAAGTCCTTATGAACTATGGCTACACCTTC. Protein sequence: CASSSNARTGGEVLMNYGYTF.

The chain has TRBV7-2 and TRBJ2-7; D unclear. CDR3 length: 12 residues. Germline V CDR1 and CDR2: SGHTA, FQGNSA. With 4 bases removed from V and 10 bases from J, the gap between germline ends came to 14 bases. CDR3 amino acids: CASSSDRSRQYF. The CDR3 nucleotides are TGTGCCAGCAGCTCAGACCGCTCCCGTCAGTACTTC.

The chain has TRBV29-1 and TRBJ2-2; tentatively, D is TRBD2 (5 bases). V lost 4 bases and J lost 5, with 11 bases in between. The CDR3 covers 13 residues. Germline V gives CDR1 SQVTM, CDR2 ANQGSEA. The CDR3 DNA is TGCAGCGTTGTCGGACTGGAGACCGGGGAGCTGTTTTTT. It specifies CSVVGLETGELFF.

The V and J genes are TRBV6-2 or TRBV6-3 and TRBJ1-5; D is possibly TRBD1 (6 bases). In germline, CDR1 is MNHEY, CDR2 SVGEGT. Trimming cost V 5 bases and J 8 bases, with 19 bases left between them. The CDR3 spans 15 residues. This CDR3 reads CASSTVTGNLEPQHF. CDR3 in DNA: TGTGCCAGCAGTACCGTAACAGGGAACCTCGAGCCCCAGCATTTT.